Below are 23 T cell receptor beta chains sequenced from a single sample in a study of T cell repertoires in cytomegalovirus infection. TCRdb passed the reads through MiXCR, listing each CDR3 protein once. The repertoire has around 120,000 distinct CDR3 sequences, 7% to 10% of them found once; the top ten carry 10%. Material for sequencing was PBMCs. The receptor set was obtained from a human donor in good health (CMV status not recorded). Some clones in this sample may be carry-over from other donors' samples.

This clonotype was counted at least ten times. This sequence joins TRBV28 and TRBJ1-1, with TRBD1 as a possible D gene (5 bases). This CDR3 has 11 residues. Trimming took off 6 bases at V and 6 bases at J, with 8 bases between the two ends. CDR1 and CDR2 (germline): MDHEN, SYDVKM. The CDR3 loop is CASRETAEAFF. The CDR3 DNA sequence: TGTGCCAGCAGAGAGACAGCTGAAGCTTTCTTT.

This sequence joins TRBV12-3 or TRBV12-4 and TRBJ2-7; D is uncertain. The CDR3 runs to 13 residues. V was pared by 2 bases and J by 2 bases, with 7 bases between. CDR3 nucleotides: TGTGCCAGCAGTTTAAAGGGCCCCTACGAGCAGTACTTC. Protein sequence: CASSLKGPYEQYF.

This clonotype appeared many times. This chain uses TRBV28 with TRBJ1-1, with D possibly TRBD1 on 5 matching bases. The CDR3 has 14 residues. The V and J ends lost 2 bases and 11 bases respectively, with 18 bases between them. Germline CDR1 and CDR2: MDHEN and SYDVKM. The CDR3 loop reads CASSLGAGKGDAFF. As DNA, the CDR3 is TGTGCCAGCAGTTTAGGCGCAGGGAAAGGGGACGCTTTCTTT.

This clonotype was recorded at least ten times. The chain recombines TRBV6-5 with TRBJ2-5; 8 nucleotides align to TRBD2. Germline V gene lookup returns CDR1 MNHEY and CDR2 SVGAGI. The CDR3 runs to 14 residues. V lost 2 bases and J lost 3; bases outside the gene matches: 2. CDR3 residues: CASSYAGGEETQYF. The DNA for the CDR3 is TGTGCCAGCAGTTACGCGGGGGGCGAAGAGACCCAGTACTTC.

This clonotype was detected only once. This clone may be a read error of a much larger clone one base away. The CDR3 does not close with the conserved phenylalanine or tryptophan, likely indicating a read error. The gene calls are TRBV6-6 and TRBJ1-2; the D gene is possibly TRBD1 (6 bases). The ends were cut back, 0 bases at V and 5 bases at J, with 10 bases in the middle. CDR1 MNHNY and CDR2 SVGAGI come from the germline V gene (reference sequence). The CDR3 length is 14 residues. The CDR3: CASSYSTGAYGYTL. As DNA, the CDR3 is TGTGCCAGCAGTTACTCGACAGGCGCGTATGGCTACACCTTA.

This clonotype was counted many times. The gene calls are TRBV12-3 or TRBV12-4 and TRBJ1-3; TRBD1 matches 8 bases. Trimming removed 6 bases from V and 6 bases from J; junction bases left unmatched: 13. The CDR3 totals 16 residues. CDR3 coding DNA: TGTGCCAGCAGGAGGACAGGGAGAAGAGGTGAAAACACCATATATTTT. Amino acid sequence: CASRRTGRRGENTIYF.

This chain joins TRBV2 and TRBJ2-5; 10 bases are a match to TRBD2. Germline-derived CDR1 and CDR2 are SNHLY and FYNNEI. The trim removed 7 bases at V and 7 bases at J, leaving 6 bases unmatched. This CDR3 region has 13 residues. The CDR3 DNA reads as TGTGCCAGCACCCTAGCGGGGGAAGTGACCCAGTACTTC. Its translation: CASTLAGEVTQYF.

This clonotype was seen only a few times. The chain has TRBV15 and TRBJ2-7, with D perhaps matching TRBD2 (7 bases). V dropped 5 bases and J dropped 7 bases, with 18 bases sitting between them. Germline-derived CDR1 and CDR2 are LNHNV and YYDKDF (reference sequence). The CDR3 extends over 14 amino acids. CDR3 region: CATSPLGGGLEQYF. In DNA, the CDR3 is TGTGCCACCAGCCCCCTGGGGGGGGGGCTTGAGCAGTACTTC.

This clonotype was observed a handful of times. The rearrangement links TRBV3-1 to TRBJ1-5, with D perhaps TRBD1 (5 bases). The germline V gene has CDR1 LGHDT and CDR2 YNNKEL (reference sequence). V was trimmed by 3 bases and J by 6 bases, leaving 6 bases between them. The CDR3 has 12 residues. CDR3 sequence (DNA): TGTGCCAGCAGCCAGCAGGGTCAGCCCCAGCATTTT. Amino acids: CASSQQGQPQHF.

This clonotype has at least ten counts. The V and J genes are TRBV2 and TRBJ1-1; TRBD1 agrees at 7 bases. J lost 2 bases, V lost 7 bases, and 10 bases had no gene match. The CDR3 loop spans 15 amino acids. In germline, CDR1 is SNHLY, CDR2 FYNNEI. The CDR3 DNA reads as TGTGCCAGCACCTCAGACAGGGTAGCCAACACTGAAGCTTTCTTT. This codes for CASTSDRVANTEAFF.

The rearrangement links TRBV19 to TRBJ2-7; TRBD1 matches at 9 bases. The CDR3 has 14 amino acids. CDR1 and CDR2 (germline): LNHDA, SQIVND (reference sequence). J lost 12 bases, V lost 0 bases, and 9 bases had no gene match. In nucleotides, the CDR3 is TGTGCCAGTAGTATAGATCCGGGACAGGGATTACGGTACTTC. It yields the protein CASSIDPGQGLRYF.

This clonotype was counted many times. The genes are TRBV5-6 and TRBJ2-7; D is undetermined. Germline V gene sequence: CDR1 SGHDT, CDR2 YYEEEE. Trimming shortened V by 1 base and J by 2 bases, and 7 bases separated the two germline ends. The CDR3 extends over 13 amino acids. The CDR3 spells CASSLTPPYEQYF. In nucleotides, the CDR3 is TGTGCCAGCAGCTTGACGCCCCCCTACGAGCAGTACTTC.

With respect to this clonotype: This could be a read error, since a much larger clone is one nucleotide away. The chain recombines TRBV2 with TRBJ2-7; possibly TRBD1 for D (5 bases). This CDR3 comprises 12 residues. Germline V gene lookup returns CDR1 SNHLY and CDR2 FYNNEI. CDR3 sequence (DNA): TGTGCCAGCAGTGAAGGGGGCTACGAGCAGAACTTC. It encodes CASSEGGYEQNF.

J is TRBJ2-1 and V is TRBV12-3 or TRBV12-4; D may correspond to TRBD1 or TRBD2 (6 bases each). The V and J ends lost 6 bases and 4 bases respectively, with 16 bases between them. The CDR3 runs 15 residues. The CDR3 DNA follows: TGTGCCAGCAGCCTGGGGGGCAGGGGATACAATGAGCAGTTCTTC. It yields the protein CASSLGGRGYNEQFF.

This clonotype has a count of ten or more. The chain couples TRBV7-9 to TRBJ2-1; 12 nucleotides agree with TRBD1. Germline V lookup: CDR1 SEHNR, CDR2 FQNEAQ (reference sequence). V was clipped by 5 bases and J by 7 bases; unmatched bases: 6. The CDR3 covers 15 residues. The DNA of the CDR3 is TGTGCCAGCAGCCCGGGACAGGGGGCGCGAAATGAGCAGTTCTTC. Translating gives CASSPGQGARNEQFF.

V usage is TRBV29-1 and J usage is TRBJ2-2; D not resolved. The CDR3 spans 12 residues. The germline gives CDR1 SQVTM, CDR2 ANQGSEA. The V end was cut by 8 bases, the J end by 1 base, with 8 bases between. CDR3 sequence: CSWAGNTGELFF. CDR3 DNA: TGCAGCTGGGCAGGGAACACCGGGGAGCTGTTTTTT.

This clonotype was found many times. The rearrangement links TRBV7-9 to TRBJ2-3; a weak D match, TRBD1 (6 bases). The CDR3 is 15 amino acids. Trimming pared 4 bases from V and 2 bases from J, leaving 13 bases between. The V gene's germline CDR1 is SEHNR and CDR2 FQNEAQ (reference sequence). CDR3 amino acids: CASSSSQGATDTQYF. The CDR3 DNA follows: TGTGCCAGCAGCTCTTCACAGGGAGCCACAGATACGCAGTATTTT.

This clonotype was seen repeatedly, ten times or more. V and J are TRBV2 and TRBJ1-1; D is unclear. V was shortened by 4 bases and J by 8 bases, with 8 bases between the two germline ends. Germline CDR1 reads SNHLY; CDR2 reads FYNNEI. The CDR3 covers 11 residues. The CDR3 region is CASSGMEEAFF. In DNA, the CDR3 is TGTGCCAGCAGTGGAATGGAAGAAGCTTTCTTT.

This clonotype was found many times. This chain connects TRBV7-2 to TRBJ1-5, with a tentative D call TRBD1 (5 bases). Deletions cut 5 bases from V and 7 bases from J, with 12 bases between. The CDR3 is made up of 13 amino acids. The germline V gene has CDR1 SGHTA and CDR2 FQGNSA. This CDR3 is CASSLRQQQPQHF. CDR3 nucleotide sequence: TGTGCCAGCAGCCTTAGACAGCAACAGCCCCAGCATTTT.

In its sample, this clonotype was seen many times. The V gene is TRBV12-3 or TRBV12-4, the J gene TRBJ2-5; possible D gene TRBD1, 7 bases. V was cut by 2 bases and J by 5 bases, with 15 bases left in between. This CDR3 is built from 15 residues. CDR3 loop: CASSLTSTGRETQYF. CDR3 nucleotides: TGTGCCAGCAGTTTAACCTCGACAGGGAGGGAGACCCAGTACTTC.

This clonotype was picked up many times. This sequence joins TRBV7-9 and TRBJ1-5; no reliable D call. Germline assignment: CDR1 SEHNR and CDR2 FQNEAQ (reference sequence). The CDR3 loop spans 14 amino acids. Trimming left V 1 base short and J 6 bases short, with 10 bases between. The CDR3 region is CASSLDLLGQPQHF. CDR3 DNA sequence: TGTGCCAGCAGCTTAGATCTACTGGGTCAGCCCCAGCATTTT.

This clonotype was counted ten times or more. The rearrangement uses TRBV6-8 and TRBJ1-2; D is perhaps TRBD1 (5 bases). The germline V gene encodes CDR1 MNHGY and CDR2 SAAAGT. Trimming pared 9 bases from V and 2 bases from J, leaving 13 bases between. This CDR3 contains 13 residues. The CDR3 loop is CARRRQLNYGYTF. The CDR3 coding sequence is TGTGCCAGGAGACGACAGTTAAACTATGGCTACACCTTC.

This clonotype was seen ten or more times. The gene calls are TRBV5-5 and TRBJ1-2, with D possibly matching TRBD1 (6 bases). Germline V CDR1 and CDR2: SGHKS, YYEKEE (reference sequence). The germline V and J ends were trimmed by 2 bases and 7 bases, with 15 bases remaining between them. CDR3 length: 14 amino acids. This CDR3 reads CASSLLQGTAGYTF. The CDR3, as DNA: TGTGCCAGCAGCTTATTGCAGGGGACCGCTGGCTACACCTTC.